These 18 T cell receptor beta chains were all obtained from the same sample, sequenced in a study of identifying expanded T cells in peripheral blood. Only in-frame clones appear in the TCRdb table, and some are missing; sequencing was by immunoSEQ multiplex PCR. The data hold approximately 100,000 clones, with about 89% observed a single time. The specimen sequenced was blood. These receptors were collected from a person aged 18 to 75 in good health.

The rearrangement joins TRBV7-2 to TRBJ2-1, with 11 bases fitting TRBD2. The CDR3 totals 15 residues. CDR1 is SGHTA, CDR2 FQGNSA, per germline. After removal of 2 bases from V and 4 bases from J, the junction contained 1 base not matched to a gene. The CDR3: CASSLSSGGYNEQFF. DNA for the CDR3: TGTGCCAGCAGCTTATCTAGCGGGGGGTACAATGAGCAGTTCTTC.

The V call is TRBV30, the J call TRBJ2-1; 9 positions agree with TRBD1. Germline CDR1 and CDR2: GTSNPN and SVGIG (reference sequence). This CDR3 comprises 14 residues. V lost 2 bases, J lost 3 bases, and 2 bases stayed unmatched. This chain's CDR3 is CAWSLTGGYNEQFF. The CDR3 nucleotides are TGTGCCTGGAGTTTGACAGGGGGCTACAATGAGCAGTTCTTC.

CDR3 residues: CASSYPRGGNTEAFF. CDR3 DNA: TGTGCCAGCAGTTATCCCAGGGGGGGAAACACTGAAGCTTTCTTT. The chain links TRBV28 to TRBJ1-1; 7 positions match TRBD1. V lost 4 bases, J lost 2 bases, and 7 bases stayed unmatched. Germline CDR1 and CDR2: MDHEN and SYDVKM. The CDR3 consists of 15 residues.

This clone was found a few times. This chain connects TRBV9 to TRBJ1-2, with unresolved D. Germline V gene lookup returns CDR1 SGDLS and CDR2 YYNGEE. V gave up 3 bases and J gave up 1 base, with 13 bases separating them. This CDR3 is built from 15 residues. The CDR3 region has the DNA TGTGCCAGCAGCGCCCCCTCCGGGCTTAACTATGGCTACACCTTC. This gives the protein CASSAPSGLNYGYTF. The whole variable domain, filled in from reference TRBV9 and TRBJ1-2, reads DSGVTQTPKHLITATGQRVTLRCSPRSGDLSVYWYQQSLDQGLQFLIQYYNGEERAKGNILERFSAQQFPDLHSELNLSSLELGDSALYFCASSAPSGLNYGYTFGSGTRLTVV.

As for this clone: Sequence at one end of the junction differs from germline and may be a read error. This sequence joins TRBV6-5 and TRBJ2-3; D unclear. CDR1 is MNHEY, CDR2 SVGAGI, per germline. This CDR3 region has 13 residues. In nucleotides, the CDR3 is TGTACCAGCAGTTTTAGGGTGGCGGATACGCAGTATTTT. It is translated as CTSSFRVADTQYF.

J is TRBJ2-1 and V is TRBV10-3, with 11 positions matching TRBD1. J gave up 1 base and V 4 bases, and 3 bases lay outside the gene matches. The CDR3 totals 16 residues. CDR1 and CDR2 (germline): ENHRY, SYGVKD. CDR3 loop: CAISARDRGSYNEQFF. CDR3 in DNA: TGTGCCATCAGTGCCAGGGACAGGGGGTCCTACAATGAGCAGTTCTTC.

V is TRBV5-1 and J is TRBJ2-7; TRBD1 is a possible D gene (6 bases). Trimming took off 4 bases at V and 7 bases at J, with 15 bases between the two ends. The germline V gene has CDR1 SGHRS and CDR2 YFSETQ. The CDR3 spans 13 residues. The DNA for the CDR3 is TGCGCCAGCAGCCCGGACCTGAGGGGGGAGCAGTACTTC. It is translated as CASSPDLRGEQYF.

The CDR3 is CASSIGEPGELFF. The CDR3 DNA reads TGTGCCAGTAGTATAGGAGAGCCCGGGGAGCTGTTTTTT. The chain is built from TRBV19 and TRBJ2-2; D gene uncertain. The CDR3 loop spans 13 amino acids. Germline V CDR1 and CDR2: LNHDA, SQIVND (reference sequence). V lost 1 base, J lost 6 bases, and 6 bases lay in between.

The rearrangement joins TRBV6-1 to TRBJ2-3; unclear D gene. Germline V gene data show CDR1 as MNHNS and CDR2 as SASEGT. The germline V and J ends were trimmed by 0 bases and 0 bases, with 10 bases remaining between them. This CDR3 has 16 residues. This CDR3 is CASSEAHRASTDTQYF. CDR3 nucleotides: TGTGCCAGCAGTGAAGCGCATAGGGCTAGCACAGATACGCAGTATTTT.

The V gene is TRBV6-4, the J gene TRBJ1-2; D possibly corresponds to TRBD1 (6 bases). The germline CDR1 and CDR2 sequences are MRHNA and SNTAGT. V lost 6 bases to trimming and J lost 4 bases, with 18 bases between them. CDR3 length: 15 residues. The CDR3 bases are TGTGCCAGCAGGCCCTCAGGGGTCGTGGCCTATGGCTACACCTTC. Translated: CASRPSGVVAYGYTF.

V usage is TRBV20-1 and J usage is TRBJ2-5; no reliable D call. Trimming left V 3 bases short and J 3 bases short, with 2 bases between. CDR1 DFQATT and CDR2 SNEGSKA come from the germline V gene (reference sequence). CDR3 size: 10 residues. CDR3 nucleotides: TGCAGTGCTAGGAAAGAGACCCAGTACTTC. It encodes CSARKETQYF.

The rearrangement joins TRBV30 to TRBJ2-1; no definite D call. V was cut by 0 bases and J by 6 bases, with 9 bases left in between. Germline CDR1 reads GTSNPN; CDR2 reads SVGIG (reference sequence). The CDR3 covers 13 residues. DNA for the CDR3: TGTGCCTGGAGTGTCGATAGGGTCAATGAGCAGTTCTTC. This encodes CAWSVDRVNEQFF.

The chain is built from TRBV6-5 and TRBJ1-4; D uncertain. Germline V CDR1 and CDR2: MNHEY, SVGAGI. CDR3 length equals 15 residues. Trimming took 5 bases from V and 6 from J, leaving 16 bases between them. The CDR3 spells CASSPLGGEYEKLFF. CDR3 nucleotide sequence: TGTGCCAGCAGTCCCCTGGGTGGGGAATATGAAAAACTGTTTTTT.

The chain is built from TRBV5-5 and TRBJ1-2, with D perhaps TRBD1 (6 bases). The ends were cut back, 4 bases at V and 8 bases at J, with 18 bases in the middle. The CDR3 has 14 amino acids. CDR1 SGHKS and CDR2 YYEKEE come from the germline V gene (reference sequence). CDR3 DNA sequence: TGTGCCAGCAGCCAGATTACAGGGTTTAGAGGCTACACCTTC. This translates into CASSQITGFRGYTF.

This clone was seen many times. The chain is built from TRBV7-7 and TRBJ2-5; TRBD2 aligns across 7 bases. The V gene end was trimmed by 4 bases and the J gene end by 4 bases; junction bases not matched to a gene: 9. In germline, CDR1 is SSHAT, CDR2 FNYEAQ (reference sequence). The CDR3 has 15 residues. The CDR3 reads CASSSAWGRGETQYF. As DNA, the CDR3 is TGTGCCAGCAGCTCTGCTTGGGGGAGGGGAGAGACCCAGTACTTC.

The chain couples TRBV28 to TRBJ2-3, with D unresolved. V dropped 3 bases and J dropped 6 bases, with 4 bases sitting between them. The CDR3 has 11 amino acids. Germline V gene lookup returns CDR1 MDHEN and CDR2 SYDVKM. CDR3 loop: CASSFRDTQYF. The DNA for the CDR3 is TGTGCCAGCAGTTTTAGGGATACGCAGTATTTT.

The chain joins TRBV4-3 to TRBJ1-4, with D possibly matching TRBD1 (5 bases). The V gene lost 3 bases and the J gene lost 5 bases, with 16 bases spanning the gap. CDR3 length equals 16 residues. Germline values: CDR1 LGHNA, CDR2 YSLEER. This CDR3 reads CASSHETGTGNEKLFF. The CDR3 coding sequence is TGCGCCAGCAGCCACGAAACCGGGACTGGAAATGAAAAACTGTTTTTT.

The table lists this clone with a count of one. V gene TRBV10-3 combines with J gene TRBJ2-5; D is ambiguous. CDR3 size: 13 residues. The germline V gene has CDR1 ENHRY and CDR2 SYGVKD. The V and J ends lost 10 bases and 2 bases respectively, with 14 bases between them. CDR3: CATNREQQETQYF. CDR3 DNA: TGTGCCACCAACAGAGAACAACAAGAGACCCAGTACTTC.